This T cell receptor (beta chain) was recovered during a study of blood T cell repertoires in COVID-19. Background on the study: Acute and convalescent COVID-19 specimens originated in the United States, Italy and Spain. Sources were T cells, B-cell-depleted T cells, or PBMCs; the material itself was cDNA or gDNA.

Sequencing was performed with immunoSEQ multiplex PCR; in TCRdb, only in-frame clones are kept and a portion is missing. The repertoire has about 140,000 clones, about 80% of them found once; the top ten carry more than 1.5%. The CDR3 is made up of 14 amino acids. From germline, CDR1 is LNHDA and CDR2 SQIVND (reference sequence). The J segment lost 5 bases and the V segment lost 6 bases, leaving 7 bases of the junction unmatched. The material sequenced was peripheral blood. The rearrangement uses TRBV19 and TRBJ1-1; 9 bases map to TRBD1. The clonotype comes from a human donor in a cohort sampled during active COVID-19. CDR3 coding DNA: TGTGCCAGTAGAGGGACAGGGATTTTGACTGAAGCTTTCTTT. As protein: CASRGTGILTEAFF.